This T cell receptor beta chain was sequenced during a study of regulatory and conventional T cells in RAG deficiency. Study findings and constraints: Shannon entropy was markedly lower and Simpson indices higher in RAG-deficient patients than control T-cell subsets. In Omenn syndrome, Treg and Tconv repertoires overlapped >80%.

As for this clone: Its antigen is still unknown.

Generated by immunoSEQ multiplex PCR, the TCRdb table keeps only in-frame clones and is missing some. The sample contains some 21,000 clones, around 96% of which appear only once. Germline CDR1 reads GTSNPN; CDR2 reads SVGIG (reference sequence). This CDR3 contains 13 residues. Trimming took off 3 bases at V and 4 bases at J, with 9 bases between the two ends. The sorted conventional CD4+ T cells were CD25-low and CD127-high, with genomic DNA sequenced. Separately, the same data were catalogued under a study of regulatory T cells. That work adds: Primers: 52 TRBV forward and 13 TRBJ reverse.

The sample comprised CD25- CD4+ T cells sorted from blood. This chain connects TRBV30 to TRBJ1-4, with D possibly matching TRBD1 (6 bases). This receptor was obtained from a human donor in good health. CDR3 region: CAWRYRVNEKLFF. In DNA form, the CDR3 reads TGTGCCTGGAGATACAGGGTTAATGAAAAACTGTTTTTT.